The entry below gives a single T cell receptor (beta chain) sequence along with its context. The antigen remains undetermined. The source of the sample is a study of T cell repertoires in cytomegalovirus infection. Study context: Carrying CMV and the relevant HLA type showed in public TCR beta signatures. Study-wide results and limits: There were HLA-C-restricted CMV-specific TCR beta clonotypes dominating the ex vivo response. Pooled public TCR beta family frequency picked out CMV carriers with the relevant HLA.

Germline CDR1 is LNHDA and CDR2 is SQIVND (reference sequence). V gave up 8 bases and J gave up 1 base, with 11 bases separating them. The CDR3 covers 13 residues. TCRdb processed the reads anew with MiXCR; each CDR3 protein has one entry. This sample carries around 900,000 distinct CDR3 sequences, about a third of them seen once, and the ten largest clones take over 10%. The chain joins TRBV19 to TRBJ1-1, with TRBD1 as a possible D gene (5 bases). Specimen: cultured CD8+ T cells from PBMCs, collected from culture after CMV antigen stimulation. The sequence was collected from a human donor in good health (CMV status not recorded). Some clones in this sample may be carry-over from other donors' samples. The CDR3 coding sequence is TGTGCCAGTGGGACGTGGGGGAACACTGAAGCTTTCTTT. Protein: CASGTWGNTEAFF.